Listed below are T cell receptor beta chains from one sample, sequenced in a study of T-cell memory formation after mild COVID-19. TCRdb re-derived calls from the 5' RACE reads in MiXCR, one entry per CDR3 protein. The sample has around 420,000 distinct CDR3 sequences; approximately 25% are singletons. Sequenced sample: PBMCs or a T cell subset sorted from them (not recorded which). These receptors all come from an adult woman who had mild COVID-19 (a few samples of this study predate the infection). Cell type and time point are not known. Both conserved end residues are trimmed from each CDR3. The D gene is left open where the match is weak. Size tells how often a clone was seen (once, few, many) or the class of an expanded clone, and some rows leave it out.

TRBV6-5 | few | TRBD2 | ASSYSRLAGDTGELF
TRBV20-1 | . | TRBD2 | SARGGASGRNEQF
TRBV20-1 | . | . | SASPGLMNTEAF
TRBV27 | few | TRBD1 | ASSNPGTGVSPLH
TRBV7-2 | . | . | ASSFSAESYEQY
TRBV13 | few | . | ASSPRLDQETQY
TRBV30 | . | . | AWSVTGLNQPQH
TRBV4-1 | . | . | ASSQDLSRGSLYGYT
TRBV6-5 | . | TRBD1 | ASSYSPGQGEAF
TRBV20-1 | few | . | SARDVGYEQY
TRBV20-1 | . | . | SARARPGTEQF
TRBV5-1 | . | TRBD1 | ASSAGTGPGYGYT
TRBV5-1 | few | . | ASSEKSLVVAEQF
TRBV4-3 | . | . | ASSQDVRGETQY
TRBV12-3/TRBV12-4 | few | TRBD2 | ASSFTPGGQTDTQY
TRBV7-9 | . | TRBD1 | ASSPATGGQETQY
TRBV13 | . | . | ASSADRRSSYEQY
TRBV30 | . | . | AWSDGGGELF
TRBV30 | . | TRBD2 | AWRSTKGLAITDTQY
TRBV29-1 | . | TRBD1 | SVPEETGVKNEQF
TRBV15 | few | TRBD1 | ATSSLLGTGRNEQF
TRBV4-3 | few | . | ASSQDRGSGLRN
TRBV11-2 | . | . | ASSLATHYEQY
TRBV5-6 | few | . | ASSSKAGYNSPLH
TRBV9 | . | . | ASSVGDTPSNYGYT
TRBV5-1 | few | . | ASSPTRGGRETQY